This T cell receptor beta chain emerged from a study of response to subunit inactivated influenza vaccine. This clonotype turned up a few times. As yet, its antigen is unknown. Overall study findings and caveats: The authors suggested that few new T cells are recruited per seasonal influenza vaccination.

CDR1 SGHTA and CDR2 FQGNSA come from the germline V gene. The CDR3 has 15 residues. Between the trimmed V and J ends, which lost 5 bases and 0 bases, there was a span of 10 bases. Using its own MiXCR run on the RT-PCR reads, TCRdb lists one record per CDR3 protein. The sample lists about 500,000 distinct CDR3 sequences; 15% to 20% were seen once. The clonotype originates from a man between 50 and 75 years old who received an inactivated influenza vaccine. The V gene is TRBV7-2, the J gene TRBJ2-2; D is uncertain. Sample: CD4+ T cells sorted from PBMCs, taken 23 to 25 months after vaccination. This CDR3 is CASSPALTNTGELFF. The CDR3 nucleotides are TGTGCCAGCAGCCCGGCGTTAACGAACACCGGGGAGCTGTTTTTT.